The 16 T cell receptor beta chains reported below all come from one sample, sequenced in a study of T-cell reconstitution after alpha-beta-depleted transplantation in children. The TCRbeta library incorporated unique molecular identifiers. MiXCR, applied by TCRdb to the PCR reads, yields one record per CDR3 protein. Altogether around 600,000 distinct CDR3 sequences are present, 15% to 20% being singletons, with the ten largest covering approximately 1.1%. This specimen consisted of PBMCs from the stem cell graft donor, obtained from the stem cell graft. All receptors come from a human donor who donated a stem cell graft to a child with acute myeloid leukemia.

The V and J genes are TRBV7-9 and TRBJ2-7; D is undetermined. V was trimmed by 3 bases and J by 3 bases, leaving 6 bases between them. This CDR3 contains 12 residues. CDR1 SEHNR and CDR2 FQNEAQ come from the germline V gene (reference sequence). This CDR3 reads CASSFDNYEQYV. As DNA, the CDR3 is TGTGCCAGCAGCTTTGACAACTACGAGCAGTACGTC.

V and J are TRBV28 and TRBJ2-1, with D tentatively TRBD1 or TRBD2 (5 bases each). Trimming took off 5 bases at V and 6 bases at J, with 11 bases between the two ends. The CDR3 has 13 amino acids. CDR1 is MDHEN, CDR2 SYDVKM, per germline. The CDR3 region is CASSRVGGNEQFF. CDR3 bases: TGTGCCAGCAGTAGGGTTGGGGGCAATGAGCAGTTCTTC.

This chain uses TRBV5-1 with TRBJ2-7, with D possibly TRBD1 on 6 matching bases. The CDR3 is 15 amino acids. Germline V gene data show CDR1 as SGHRS and CDR2 as YFSETQ. The V gene lost 2 bases and the J gene lost 3 bases, with 15 bases spanning the gap. The CDR3 sequence is CASSFGKPGVYEQYV. As DNA, the CDR3 is TGCGCCAGCAGCTTCGGAAAACCAGGGGTCTACGAGCAGTACGTC.

The rearrangement joins TRBV5-1 to TRBJ2-5; TRBD1 aligns across 11 bases. CDR1 and CDR2 (germline): SGHRS, YFSETQ. This CDR3 spans 15 amino acids. The J segment lost 2 bases and the V segment lost 4 bases, leaving 4 bases of the junction unmatched. This CDR3 reads CASSPGTGGQETQYF. CDR3 in DNA: TGCGCCAGCAGCCCGGGGACAGGGGGTCAAGAGACCCAGTACTTC.

This clonotype occurred many times. The gene calls are TRBV6-5 and TRBJ2-1; 7 bases are a match to TRBD2. The ends lost 0 bases at V and 4 bases at J; junction bases unmatched: 12. The length of the CDR3 is 18 residues. Germline V lookup: CDR1 MNHEY, CDR2 SVGAGI. For the CDR3, the DNA is TGTGCCAGCAGTTACTCGATGATTGGGGGGGGTCTATACAATGAGCAGTTCTTC. It specifies CASSYSMIGGGLYNEQFF.

The table lists this clonotype with a few counts. The chain combines TRBV28 with TRBJ2-1, with D unclear. CDR1 and CDR2 from the germline V gene are MDHEN and SYDVKM. The length of the CDR3 is 11 residues. V shed 4 bases and J shed 7 bases, with 5 bases lying between them. The CDR3 here is CASSWRNEQFF. CDR3 bases: TGTGCCAGCAGTTGGCGAAATGAGCAGTTCTTC.

J is TRBJ1-5 and V is TRBV5-8; a possible D gene is TRBD1 (5 bases). Trimming shortened V by 0 bases and J by 7 bases, and 14 bases separated the two germline ends. The CDR3 runs to 15 residues. Germline V CDR1 and CDR2: SGHTS, YDEGEE. In DNA form, the CDR3 reads TGTGCCAGCAGCTTGGGCGACAGAGATTTCCAGCCCCAGCATTTT. Protein sequence: CASSLGDRDFQPQHF.

Only a few counts were recorded for this clonotype. The chain carries TRBV5-1 and TRBJ1-5, with 8 bases fitting TRBD1. CDR1 and CDR2 from the germline V gene are SGHRS and YFSETQ. The trim removed 0 bases at V and 2 bases at J, leaving 4 bases unmatched. CDR3 length equals 16 residues. The CDR3 DNA reads TGCGCCAGCAGCTTGGAACCGGGACAGGGCAATCAGCCCCAGCATTTT. This translates into CASSLEPGQGNQPQHF.

This clonotype was found many times. The CDR3 reads CASSFNGAQGEGYTF. CDR3 nucleotides: TGTGCCAGCAGCTTCAACGGCGCGCAGGGCGAAGGCTACACCTTC. The chain couples TRBV7-2 to TRBJ1-2; maybe TRBD1 (5 bases). CDR1 is SGHTA and CDR2 is FQGNSA in the germline V gene. With 3 bases removed from V and 8 bases from J, the gap between germline ends came to 19 bases. The CDR3 extends over 15 amino acids. Using reference TRBV7-2 and TRBJ1-2 for the parts outside the CDR3, the full variable domain is GAGVSQSPSNKVTEKGKDVELRCDPISGHTALYWYRQSLGQGLEFLIYFQGNSAPDKSGLPSDRFSAERTGGSVSTLTIQRTQQEDSAVYLCASSFNGAQGEGYTFGSGTRLTVV.

This clonotype was counted at least ten times. V is TRBV10-3 and J is TRBJ2-5, with a weak D call TRBD1 (5 bases). Germline CDR1 reads ENHRY; CDR2 reads SYGVKD. V was pared by 0 bases and J by 2 bases, with 10 bases between. This CDR3 contains 15 residues. The CDR3 DNA reads TGTGCCATCAGTGAGTCGGGGCAGATTCAAGAGACCCAGTACTTC. This codes for CAISESGQIQETQYF.

This clonotype was seen repeatedly, ten times or more. The chain combines TRBV7-2 with TRBJ1-5; D not certain. Germline CDR1 is SGHTA and CDR2 is FQGNSA. This CDR3 is built from 13 residues. Deletions cut 2 bases from V and 5 bases from J, with 7 bases between. This CDR3 is CASSLKWDQPQHF. The CDR3 coding sequence is TGTGCCAGCAGCTTAAAGTGGGATCAGCCCCAGCATTTT.

The table lists this clonotype with many counts. The chain links TRBV20-1 to TRBJ1-4; D unresolved. The CDR3 covers 13 residues. In germline, CDR1 is DFQATT, CDR2 SNEGSKA (reference sequence). The ends were cut back, 1 base at V and 7 bases at J, with 10 bases in the middle. The CDR3 loop is CSARVPASEKLFF. Written as DNA, the CDR3 is TGCAGTGCTAGAGTACCGGCGTCTGAAAAACTGTTTTTT.

This chain joins TRBV7-6 and TRBJ2-5; TRBD1 agrees at 11 bases. The CDR3 totals 16 residues. Germline CDR1 and CDR2: SGHVS and FNYEAQ. The V segment lost 2 bases and the J segment 4 bases; nucleotides outside the gene matches: 6. CDR3 nucleotide sequence: TGTGCCAGCAGCTTACCTTGGACAGGGGGCAGAGAGACCCAGTACTTC. It translates to CASSLPWTGGRETQYF.

Ten or more counts support this clonotype. The CDR3 reads CASRDRMNTEAFF. The CDR3 DNA follows: TGCGCCAGCAGGGACCGAATGAACACTGAAGCTTTCTTT. J is TRBJ1-1 and V is TRBV5-1; D not certain. Trimming removed 5 bases from V and 0 bases from J, with 8 bases in between. The CDR3 sequence is 13 residues long. CDR1 and CDR2 (germline): SGHRS, YFSETQ.

This clonotype has at least ten counts. J is TRBJ1-6 and V is TRBV7-8; perhaps TRBD1 as D (5 bases). The CDR3 runs to 17 residues. Germline CDR1 and CDR2: SGHVS and FQNEAQ. V was trimmed by 5 bases and J by 7 bases, leaving 21 bases between them. CDR3 loop: CASSRYGGGLSNSPLHF. CDR3 bases: TGTGCCAGCAGCCGGTACGGTGGGGGACTGAGCAATTCACCCCTCCACTTT.

Ten or more counts support this clonotype. This sequence joins TRBV7-2 and TRBJ1-5; no reliable D call. The V gene's germline CDR1 is SGHTA and CDR2 FQGNSA. The CDR3 is made up of 12 amino acids. The V end lost 2 bases, the J end lost 7 bases, and 6 bases lay between the germline ends. CDR3 amino acids: CASSLMNQPQHF. The CDR3 DNA reads TGTGCCAGCAGCTTAATGAACCAGCCCCAGCATTTT.